This entry concerns a single T cell receptor beta chain. Its antigen is as yet unknown. Profiled with immunoSEQ multiplex PCR; TCRdb holds only in-frame clones, not every one. Of fewer than 150,000 clones in the sample, roughly nine tenths were seen once. The data were taken from a study of graft-versus-host responses after intestinal transplantation. Germline V CDR1 and CDR2: MDHEN, SYDVKM. V dropped 6 bases and J dropped 6; count of bases not matched to a gene: 6. This CDR3 has 14 amino acids. This sample comprised unstimulated CD4+ T cells sorted from spleen or lymph node cells, obtained before intestinal transplant. The sequence was obtained from a human donor who received an intestinal transplant. The chain uses TRBV28 and TRBJ1-5, with TRBD1 matching 9 bases. CDR3 sequence (DNA): TGTGCCAGCAGGGGGACAGGGACATTTCAGCCCCAGCATTTT. This gives the protein CASRGTGTFQPQHF. Complete variable domain (other parts from reference TRBV28 and TRBJ1-5): DVKVTQSSRYLVKRTGEKVFLECVQDMDHENMFWYRQDPGLGLRLIYFSYDVKMKEKGDIPEGYSVSREKKERFSLILESASTNQTSMYLCASRGTGTFQPQHFGDGTRLSIL.